Listed here are 21 T cell receptor beta chains from one sample, sequenced in a study of cytomegalovirus exposure and HLA in healthy donors. Data came from immunoSEQ multiplex PCR; TCRdb stores just in-frame clones and leaves some out. The sample lists approximately 140,000 clones, 70% to 90% occurring once. Material: PBMCs. The origin of the receptors is a man aged 18 to 29 in good health and CMV-seronegative.

This chain uses TRBV5-1 with TRBJ2-7; 10 nucleotides match TRBD1. The germline gives CDR1 SGHRS, CDR2 YFSETQ. J was trimmed by 6 bases and V by 0 bases; bases with no gene match: 3. The CDR3 is 14 amino acids. This CDR3 reads CASSLGDRGLEQYF. CDR3 DNA sequence: TGCGCCAGCAGCTTGGGGGACAGGGGACTCGAGCAGTACTTC.

This sequence joins TRBV4-1 and TRBJ1-1; TRBD1 matches 7 bases. The junction had 9 bases not matched to a gene; V was cut back by 3 bases and J by 2 bases. The germline V gene encodes CDR1 MGHRA and CDR2 YSYEKL. This CDR3 contains 16 residues. The CDR3 DNA reads as TGCGCCAGCAGCCAGTACCACAGGGGCGGAAACACTGAAGCTTTCTTT. It translates to CASSQYHRGGNTEAFF.

The chain is built from TRBV5-1 and TRBJ1-2; D is possibly TRBD1 (5 bases). V lost 0 bases, J lost 4 bases, and 7 bases lay in between. The germline CDR1 and CDR2 sequences are SGHRS and YFSETQ. The CDR3 has 13 amino acids. The CDR3 bases are TGCGCCAGCAGCTTGGTAGGGGTCTATGGCTACACCTTC. Translation gives CASSLVGVYGYTF.

The genes are TRBV7-2 and TRBJ2-1, with TRBD2 matching over 7 bases. The CDR3 runs to 14 residues. The germline gives CDR1 SGHTA, CDR2 FQGNSA. After removal of 3 bases from V and 8 bases from J, the junction contained 7 bases not matched to a gene. CDR3 sequence: CASSFLAEGDEQFF. CDR3 nucleotide sequence: TGTGCCAGCAGCTTTCTAGCGGAGGGAGATGAGCAGTTCTTC.

The CDR3 nucleotides read TGCGCCAGCAGCCTTGGGCCCAGGGCCGAGACCCAGTACTTC. It is translated as CASSLGPRAETQYF. The gene calls are TRBV5-1 and TRBJ2-5, with a weak D call TRBD1 (5 bases). V was shortened by 4 bases and J by 5 bases, with 15 bases between the two germline ends. Germline CDR1 is SGHRS and CDR2 is YFSETQ. The CDR3 extends over 14 amino acids.

The genes are TRBV27 and TRBJ2-7, with 11 positions matching TRBD1. Trimming cost V 5 bases and J 4 bases; bases outside gene matches: 7. The CDR3 is 15 amino acids. The germline V gene has CDR1 MNHEY and CDR2 SMNVEV (reference sequence). The CDR3: CASSIGQGAMYEQYF. In DNA form, the CDR3 reads TGTGCCAGCAGTATCGGACAGGGGGCCATGTACGAGCAGTACTTC.

Only one count was recorded for this clone. The V gene is TRBV5-1, the J gene TRBJ1-1, with TRBD1 matching over 7 bases. The CDR3 has 13 residues. Germline values: CDR1 SGHRS, CDR2 YFSETQ. Losses at the gene ends were 4 bases for V and 4 bases for J; bases not matched to a gene: 4. CDR3 residues: CASSLSGGTEAFF. DNA for the CDR3: TGCGCCAGCAGCCTTTCAGGGGGCACTGAAGCTTTCTTT.

V usage is TRBV18 and J usage is TRBJ2-1, with 7 bases lining up with TRBD1. The CDR3 length is 13 residues. J lost 6 bases, V lost 3 bases, and 2 bases had no gene match. Per germline, CDR1 KGHSH and CDR2 LQKENI. The CDR3: CASSPGQINEQFF. In DNA, the CDR3 is TGTGCCAGCTCACCGGGACAGATCAATGAGCAGTTCTTC.

This clone was seen only a few times. The rearrangement uses TRBV6-4 and TRBJ2-1; TRBD1 matches 8 bases. This CDR3 spans 14 amino acids. Per the germline V gene, CDR1 is MRHNA and CDR2 is SNTAGT. With V trimmed by 10 bases and J by 7 bases, 12 bases remained unmatched. This CDR3 is CATQGQGASNEQFF. In DNA, the CDR3 is TGTGCCACCCAGGGGCAGGGGGCGAGTAATGAGCAGTTCTTC.

This chain uses TRBV27 with TRBJ2-7; TRBD1 agrees at 8 bases. Trimming cost V 3 bases and J 1 base; bases outside gene matches: 5. This CDR3 is 15 amino acids long. Germline CDR1 MNHEY, CDR2 SMNVEV (reference sequence). The CDR3: CASSLTGEFSYEQYF. The DNA for the CDR3 is TGTGCCAGCAGTTTGACAGGGGAGTTTTCCTACGAGCAGTACTTC.

This chain joins TRBV6-6 and TRBJ1-1; 8 bases agree with TRBD1. Germline-derived CDR1 and CDR2 are MNHNY and SVGAGI (reference sequence). Trimming removed 7 bases from V and 0 bases from J; junction bases left unmatched: 10. The CDR3 loop spans 16 amino acids. The CDR3 bases are TGTGCCAGCACCGACGGACAGGGAAATGTGAACACTGAAGCTTTCTTT. Residues: CASTDGQGNVNTEAFF.

V and J are TRBV25-1 and TRBJ2-7; 7 positions agree with TRBD2. Germline CDR1 reads MGHDK; CDR2 reads SYGVNS. The CDR3 has 14 residues. The J segment lost 2 bases and the V segment lost 1 base, leaving 2 bases of the junction unmatched. The CDR3 DNA reads TGTGCCAGCAGTGAATTGGGGGGGGCCTACGAGCAGTACTTC. It is translated as CASSELGGAYEQYF.

This chain uses TRBV19 with TRBJ2-2, with D perhaps TRBD1 (5 bases). The germline V gene has CDR1 LNHDA and CDR2 SQIVND (reference sequence). The CDR3 contains 15 residues. V lost 3 bases to trimming and J lost 4 bases, with 12 bases between them. The CDR3: CASSIMGHGTGELFF. The CDR3 DNA is TGTGCCAGTAGTATTATGGGGCATGGCACCGGGGAGCTGTTTTTT.

The chain links TRBV28 to TRBJ1-1, with 7 bases fitting TRBD1. Germline CDR1 reads MDHEN; CDR2 reads SYDVKM. After removal of 6 bases from V and 2 bases from J, the junction contained 6 bases not matched to a gene. This CDR3 is built from 14 residues. The CDR3 is CASRRQGGNTEAFF. The CDR3, as DNA: TGTGCCAGCAGAAGGCAGGGGGGAAACACTGAAGCTTTCTTT.

The rearrangement links TRBV6-5 to TRBJ2-2; TRBD1 is a possible D gene (5 bases). The CDR3 contains 11 residues. CDR1 MNHEY and CDR2 SVGAGI come from the germline V gene. The V and J ends lost 8 bases and 7 bases respectively, with 8 bases between them. The CDR3 here is CASQGVGELFF. DNA for the CDR3: TGTGCCAGCCAAGGGGTCGGGGAGCTGTTTTTT.

This CDR3 reads CASSYNTGYGYEQYF. CDR3 sequence (DNA): TGTGCCAGCAGTTACAATACAGGGTATGGCTACGAGCAGTACTTC. V is TRBV6-5 and J is TRBJ2-7; possible D gene TRBD1, 6 bases. Trimming took off 2 bases at V and 3 bases at J, with 14 bases between the two ends. This CDR3 contains 15 residues. Germline V gene lookup returns CDR1 MNHEY and CDR2 SVGAGI.

The chain uses TRBV6-1 and TRBJ2-5, with D unresolved. The CDR3 extends over 11 amino acids. CDR1 MNHNS and CDR2 SASEGT come from the germline V gene. The V end lost 7 bases, the J end lost 5 bases, and 8 bases lay between the germline ends. The CDR3 here is CASTVRETQYF. The CDR3 DNA reads TGTGCCAGCACCGTCCGTGAGACCCAGTACTTC.

J is TRBJ1-5 and V is TRBV19; D possibly corresponds to TRBD1 (6 bases). Germline V gives CDR1 LNHDA, CDR2 SQIVND (reference sequence). This CDR3 is 15 amino acids long. The germline V and J ends were trimmed by 7 bases and 2 bases, with 15 bases remaining between them. For the CDR3, the DNA is TGTGCCAGTACTTCAACAGGGTTGGGCAATCAGCCCCAGCATTTT. It codes for CASTSTGLGNQPQHF. The whole variable domain, filled in from reference TRBV19 and TRBJ1-5, reads DGGITQSPKYLFRKEGQNVTLSCEQNLNHDAMYWYRQDPGQGLRLIYYSQIVNDFQKGDIAEGYSVSREKKESFPLTVTSAQKNPTAFYLCASTSTGLGNQPQHFGDGTRLSIL.

The V and J genes are TRBV4-2 and TRBJ2-1, with 9 bases aligning to TRBD1. This CDR3 comprises 15 residues. After removal of 4 bases from V and 2 bases from J, the junction contained 3 bases not matched to a gene. Per the germline V gene, CDR1 is LGHNA and CDR2 is YNFKEQ. CDR3 protein: CASSPRDRAYNEQFF. CDR3 sequence (DNA): TGTGCCAGCAGCCCCAGGGACAGGGCCTACAATGAGCAGTTCTTC.

The gene calls are TRBV28 and TRBJ1-3; D not resolved. V was pared by 3 bases and J by 7 bases, with 10 bases between. Germline CDR1 is MDHEN and CDR2 is SYDVKM. The CDR3 length is 13 residues. For the CDR3, the DNA is TGTGCCAGCAGTTTTGGCTTCTGGAACACCATATATTTT. Its protein is CASSFGFWNTIYF.

The chain recombines TRBV28 with TRBJ2-5; possible D gene TRBD2, 6 bases. Germline lookup yields CDR1 MDHEN and CDR2 SYDVKM. The CDR3 spans 14 residues. V dropped 9 bases and J dropped 2 bases, with 16 bases sitting between them. The CDR3, as DNA: TGTGCCAGTGCGGTCGGGGGTCTACAAGAGACCCAGTACTTC. This sequence encodes CASAVGGLQETQYF. The variable domain in full, completed from reference TRBV28 and TRBJ2-5, reads DVKVTQSSRYLVKRTGEKVFLECVQDMDHENMFWYRQDPGLGLRLIYFSYDVKMKEKGDIPEGYSVSREKKERFSLILESASTNQTSMYLCASAVGGLQETQYFGPGTRLLVL.